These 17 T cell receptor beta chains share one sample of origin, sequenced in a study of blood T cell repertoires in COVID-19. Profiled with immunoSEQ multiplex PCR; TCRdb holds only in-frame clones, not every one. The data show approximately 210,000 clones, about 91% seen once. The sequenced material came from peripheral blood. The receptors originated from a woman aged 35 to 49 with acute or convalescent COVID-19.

The DNA of the CDR3 is TGTGCCAGCAGCTTGGCCCCCGGGGGGGCCTACGAGCAGTACGTC. Amino acids: CASSLAPGGAYEQYV. The chain combines TRBV5-4 with TRBJ2-7, with 8 bases identical to TRBD2. The CDR3 sequence is 15 residues long. CDR1 SGHNT and CDR2 YYREEE come from the germline V gene (reference sequence). J gave up 2 bases and V 0 bases, and 4 bases lay outside the gene matches.

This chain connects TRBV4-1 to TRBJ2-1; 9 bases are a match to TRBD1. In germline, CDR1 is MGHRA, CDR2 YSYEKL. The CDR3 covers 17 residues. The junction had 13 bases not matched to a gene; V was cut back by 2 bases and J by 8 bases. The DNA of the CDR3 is TGCGCCAGCAGCCAACCCTCGTTACAGGGGGCGCTGGATGAGCAGTTCTTC. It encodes CASSQPSLQGALDEQFF.

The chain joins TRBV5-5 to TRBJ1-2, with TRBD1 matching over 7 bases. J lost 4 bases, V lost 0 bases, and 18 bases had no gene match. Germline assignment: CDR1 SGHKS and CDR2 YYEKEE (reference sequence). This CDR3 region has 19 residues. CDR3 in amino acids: CASSLGVDRTPLMVYGYTF. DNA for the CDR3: TGTGCCAGCAGCTTGGGTGTGGACAGGACTCCACTAATGGTCTATGGCTACACCTTC. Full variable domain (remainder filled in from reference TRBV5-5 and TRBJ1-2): DAGVTQSPTHLIKTRGQQVTLRCSPISGHKSVSWYQQVLGQGPQFIFQYYEKEERGRGNFPDRFSARQFPNYSSELNVNALLLGDSALYLCASSLGVDRTPLMVYGYTFGSGTRLTVV.

The CDR3 DNA is TGTGCCAGCAGCCCCCGGGGGGGAAGGACAGATACGCAGTATTTT. This sequence encodes CASSPRGGRTDTQYF. The chain is built from TRBV5-4 and TRBJ2-3, with 8 bases that match TRBD2. CDR1 and CDR2 (germline): SGHNT, YYREEE (reference sequence). The V segment lost 4 bases and the J segment 3 bases; nucleotides outside the gene matches: 7. This CDR3 spans 15 amino acids.

CDR3 DNA sequence: TGTGCCAGCAGCCATCGACGGGGGAACGGAAACACCATATATTTT. Encoded protein: CASSHRRGNGNTIYF. The rearrangement joins TRBV13 to TRBJ1-3; D perhaps matches TRBD1 (5 bases). Trimming removed 5 bases at V and 4 bases at J, with 15 bases between. This CDR3 has 15 residues. Per the germline V gene, CDR1 is PRHDT and CDR2 is FYEKMQ (reference sequence).

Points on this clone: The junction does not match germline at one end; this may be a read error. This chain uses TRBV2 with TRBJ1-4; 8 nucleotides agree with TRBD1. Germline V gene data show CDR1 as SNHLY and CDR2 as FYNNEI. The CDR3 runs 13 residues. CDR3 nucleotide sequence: TGTGCCGGCAGGACAGGGACTAATGAAAAACTGTTTTTT. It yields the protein CAGRTGTNEKLFF.

As DNA, the CDR3 is TGCGCCAGCAGTCTGACAGCAAGAAACTATGGCTACACCTTC. Its translation: CASSLTARNYGYTF. The chain uses TRBV4-1 and TRBJ1-2, with D possibly TRBD1 on 5 matching bases. V was pared by 6 bases and J by 2 bases, with 13 bases between. This CDR3 is built from 14 residues. CDR1 and CDR2 from the germline V gene are MGHRA and YSYEKL.

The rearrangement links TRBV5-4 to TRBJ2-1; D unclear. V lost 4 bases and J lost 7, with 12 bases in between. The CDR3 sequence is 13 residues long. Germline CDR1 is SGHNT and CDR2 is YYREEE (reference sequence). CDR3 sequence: CASSPPGFNEQFF. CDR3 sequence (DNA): TGTGCCAGCAGCCCCCCCGGTTTTAATGAGCAGTTCTTC.

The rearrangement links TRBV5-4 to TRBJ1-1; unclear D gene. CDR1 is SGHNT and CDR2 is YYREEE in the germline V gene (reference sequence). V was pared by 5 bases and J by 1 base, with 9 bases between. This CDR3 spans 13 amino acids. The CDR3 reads CASSHTPNTEAFF. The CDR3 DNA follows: TGTGCCAGCAGTCATACACCGAACACTGAAGCTTTCTTT.

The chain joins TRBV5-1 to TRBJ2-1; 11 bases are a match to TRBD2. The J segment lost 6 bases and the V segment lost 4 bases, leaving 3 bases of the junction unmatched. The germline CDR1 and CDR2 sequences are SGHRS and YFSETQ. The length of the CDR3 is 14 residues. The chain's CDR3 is CASSIGTSGNEQFF. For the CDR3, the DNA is TGCGCCAGCAGCATTGGGACTAGCGGCAATGAGCAGTTCTTC.

The CDR3 DNA reads TGTGCCTGGAGCGACCCGGGACAGGGATTGCACTATGGCTACACCTTC. It codes for CAWSDPGQGLHYGYTF. The chain carries TRBV30 and TRBJ1-2; TRBD1 matches at 9 bases. Germline CDR1 and CDR2: GTSNPN and SVGIG (reference sequence). The ends lost 3 bases at V and 3 bases at J; junction bases unmatched: 11. This CDR3 comprises 16 residues.

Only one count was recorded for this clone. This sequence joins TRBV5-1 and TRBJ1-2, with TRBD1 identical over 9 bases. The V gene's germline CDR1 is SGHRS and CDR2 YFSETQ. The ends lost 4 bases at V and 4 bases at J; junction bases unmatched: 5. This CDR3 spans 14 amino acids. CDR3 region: CASSGTGGIYGYTF. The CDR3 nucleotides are TGCGCCAGCAGCGGCACAGGGGGCATCTATGGCTACACCTTC.

Here the CDR3 reads CSAFTTQGYTF. The CDR3 DNA follows: TGCAGTGCTTTTACTACTCAGGGCTACACCTTC. The rearrangement joins TRBV20-1 to TRBJ1-2; D unclear. From germline, CDR1 is DFQATT and CDR2 SNEGSKA (reference sequence). CDR3 length: 11 amino acids. With 5 bases removed from V and 8 bases from J, the gap between germline ends came to 12 bases.

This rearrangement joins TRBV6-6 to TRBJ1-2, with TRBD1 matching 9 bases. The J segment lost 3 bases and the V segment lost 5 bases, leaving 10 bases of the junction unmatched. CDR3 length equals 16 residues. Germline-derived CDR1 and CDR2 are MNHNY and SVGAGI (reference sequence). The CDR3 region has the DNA TGTGCCAGCAGTAGAAGGCGGACAGGGGATCACTATGGCTACACCTTC. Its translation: CASSRRRTGDHYGYTF.

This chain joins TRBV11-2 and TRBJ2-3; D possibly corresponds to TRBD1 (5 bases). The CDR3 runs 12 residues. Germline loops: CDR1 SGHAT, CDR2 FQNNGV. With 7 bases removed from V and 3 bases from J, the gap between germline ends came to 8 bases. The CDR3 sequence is CASTQGTDTQYF. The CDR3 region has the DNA TGTGCCAGCACCCAGGGTACAGATACGCAGTATTTT. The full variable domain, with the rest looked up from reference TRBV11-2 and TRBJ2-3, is EAGVAQSPRYKIIEKRQSVAFWCNPISGHATLYWYQQILGQGPKLLIQFQNNGVVDDSQLPKDRFSAERLKGVDSTLKIQPAKLEDSAVYLCASTQGTDTQYFGPGTRLTVL.

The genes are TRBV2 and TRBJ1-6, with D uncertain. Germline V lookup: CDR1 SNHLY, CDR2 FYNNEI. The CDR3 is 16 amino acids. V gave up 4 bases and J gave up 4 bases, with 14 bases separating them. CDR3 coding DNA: TGTGCCAGCAGTGTGGCTTCCTTCGATTATAATTCACCCCTCCACTTT. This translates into CASSVASFDYNSPLHF.

The CDR3 DNA is TGTGCCAGCAGCTCCCTAGAAAAACTGTTTTTT. The encoded protein is CASSSLEKLFF. This chain links TRBV11-2 with TRBJ1-4, with D unclear. The germline gives CDR1 SGHAT, CDR2 FQNNGV. Trimming took off 4 bases at V and 8 bases at J, with 5 bases between the two ends. CDR3 length: 11 residues.